The sample holds a few counts of the clone carrying this T cell receptor (beta chain). Its matching antigen is unknown. The data originate from a study of beta chain features in type 1 diabetes. Overall study results and limits: Moderate but significant shortening of TCRB CDR3s was recorded in all four CD4+ subsets from Type 1 diabetes patients.

Expressed TCRB transcripts were sequenced after all isolated RNA was converted to cDNA. Generated by immunoSEQ multiplex PCR, the TCRdb table keeps only in-frame clones and is missing some. The sample shows a few hundred thousand clones, around an eighth of them seen only once. The CDR3 spans 15 residues. Germline CDR1 SGHNT, CDR2 YYREEE (reference sequence). V was pared by 4 bases and J by 6 bases, with 8 bases of the junction left unmatched. The TCR sequence derives from a woman under 30 with type 1 diabetes. The chain couples TRBV5-4 to TRBJ2-1, with TRBD1 matching over 9 bases. The sequenced sample was naive CD4+ T cells from blood. CDR3 nucleotides: TGTGCCAGCAGCCCGGCGGGACAGGGAACCAATGAGCAGTTCTTC. Protein product: CASSPAGQGTNEQFF.